This T cell receptor beta chain emerged from a study of shared clonotypes between healthy human individuals. Whole-study context: Per-donor plates numbered three CD4 naive, three CD4 memory, two CD8 naive and one CD8 memory.

In the CD4+ fraction, cells were divided into CD45RA+ naive and CD45RA-negative memory subsets. The assay was immunoSEQ multiplex PCR, and TCRdb's table has in-frame clones only and misses some. The table records around 700,000 clones, approximately 79% of them present only once. Turning to this clone: Its cognate antigen is unknown.

Study outcomes and limitations: Clonotype sharing among donors, it was expected, would be affected by sequencing depth. Clonotype sharing across a few donors was observed for approximately 5% of naive CD4 clonotypes.

The specimen sequenced was memory CD4+ T cells sorted from blood. Subset of the sample: CD45RA-negative fraction. This sequence originates from a woman aged 30 to 39 in good health.

CDR3 in amino acids: CASSQTPTSGSEQETQYF. DNA of the CDR3: TGCGCCAGCAGCCAGACCCCTACTAGCGGGAGCGAGCAAGAGACCCAGTACTTC. The chain employs TRBV4-1 and TRBJ2-5; 11 bases agree with TRBD2. This CDR3 comprises 18 residues. CDR1 and CDR2 from the germline V gene are MGHRA and YSYEKL. V lost 3 bases and J lost 2; bases outside the gene matches: 11.